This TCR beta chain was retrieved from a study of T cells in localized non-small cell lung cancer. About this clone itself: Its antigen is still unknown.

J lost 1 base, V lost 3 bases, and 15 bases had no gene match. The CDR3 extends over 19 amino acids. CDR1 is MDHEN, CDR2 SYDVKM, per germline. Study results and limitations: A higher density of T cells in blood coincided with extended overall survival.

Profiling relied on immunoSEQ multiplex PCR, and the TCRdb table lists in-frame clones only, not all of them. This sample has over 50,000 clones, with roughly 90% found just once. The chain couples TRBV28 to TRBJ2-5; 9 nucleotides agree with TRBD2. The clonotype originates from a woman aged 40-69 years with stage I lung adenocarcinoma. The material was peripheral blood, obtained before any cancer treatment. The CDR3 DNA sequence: TGTGCCAGCAGTTTCCCACTGGCGGGAGGGGGGTTATTCCAAGAGACCCAGTACTTC. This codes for CASSFPLAGGGLFQETQYF.